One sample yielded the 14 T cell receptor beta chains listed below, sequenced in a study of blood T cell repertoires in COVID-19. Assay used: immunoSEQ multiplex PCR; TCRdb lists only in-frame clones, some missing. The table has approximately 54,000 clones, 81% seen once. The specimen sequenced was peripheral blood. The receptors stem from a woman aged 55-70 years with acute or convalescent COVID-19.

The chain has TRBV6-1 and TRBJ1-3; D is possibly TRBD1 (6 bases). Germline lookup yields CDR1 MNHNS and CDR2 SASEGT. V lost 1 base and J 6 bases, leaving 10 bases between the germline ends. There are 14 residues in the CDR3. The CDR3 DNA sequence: TGTGCCAGCAGTGAAGGGACAGCGACAAACACCATATATTTT. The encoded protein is CASSEGTATNTIYF.

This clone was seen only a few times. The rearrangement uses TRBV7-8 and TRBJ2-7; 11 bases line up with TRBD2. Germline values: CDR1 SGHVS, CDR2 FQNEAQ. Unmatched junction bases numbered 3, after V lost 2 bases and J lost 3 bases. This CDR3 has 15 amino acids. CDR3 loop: CASSLLLAGVYEQYF. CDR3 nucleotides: TGTGCCAGCAGCTTATTACTAGCGGGGGTCTACGAGCAGTACTTC.

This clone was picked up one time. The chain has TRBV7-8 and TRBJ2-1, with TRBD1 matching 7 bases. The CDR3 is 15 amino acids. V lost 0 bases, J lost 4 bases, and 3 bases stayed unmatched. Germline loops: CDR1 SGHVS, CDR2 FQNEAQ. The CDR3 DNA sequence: TGTGCCAGCAGCTTAGCCCGACAGGGTTACAATGAGCAGTTCTTC. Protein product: CASSLARQGYNEQFF.

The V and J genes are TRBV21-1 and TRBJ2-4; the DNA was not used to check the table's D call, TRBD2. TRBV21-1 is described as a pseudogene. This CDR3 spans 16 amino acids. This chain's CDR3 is CASSKPGGARGNIQYF. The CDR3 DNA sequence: TGTGCCAGCAGCAAACCGGGAGGGGCTCGGGGAAACATTCAGTACTTC.

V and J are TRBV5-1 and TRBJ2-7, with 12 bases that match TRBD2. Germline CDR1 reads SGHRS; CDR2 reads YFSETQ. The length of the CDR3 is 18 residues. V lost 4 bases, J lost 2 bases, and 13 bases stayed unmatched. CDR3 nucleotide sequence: TGCGCCAGCAGCGCATCCGGGACTAGCGGGTTCTCAACCTACGAGCAGTACTTC. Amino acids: CASSASGTSGFSTYEQYF.

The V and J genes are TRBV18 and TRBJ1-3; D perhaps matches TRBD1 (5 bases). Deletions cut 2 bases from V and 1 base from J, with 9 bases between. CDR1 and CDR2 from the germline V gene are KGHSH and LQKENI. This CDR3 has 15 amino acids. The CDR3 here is CASSPMQGSGNTIYF. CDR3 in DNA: TGTGCCAGCTCACCAATGCAGGGTTCTGGAAACACCATATATTTT.

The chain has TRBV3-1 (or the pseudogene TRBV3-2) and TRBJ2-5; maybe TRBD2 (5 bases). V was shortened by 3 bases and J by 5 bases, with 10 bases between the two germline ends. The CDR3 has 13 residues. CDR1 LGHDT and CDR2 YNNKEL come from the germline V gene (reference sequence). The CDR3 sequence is CASSQRDGETQYF. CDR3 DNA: TGTGCCAGCAGCCAGAGGGATGGGGAGACCCAGTACTTC.

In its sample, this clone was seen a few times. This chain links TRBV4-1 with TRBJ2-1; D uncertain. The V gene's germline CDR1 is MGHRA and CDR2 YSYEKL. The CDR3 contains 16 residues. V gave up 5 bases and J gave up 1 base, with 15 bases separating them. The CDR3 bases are TGCGCCAGCAGCTATCTAGATCTCGTGTCCTACAATGAGCAGTTCTTC. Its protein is CASSYLDLVSYNEQFF.

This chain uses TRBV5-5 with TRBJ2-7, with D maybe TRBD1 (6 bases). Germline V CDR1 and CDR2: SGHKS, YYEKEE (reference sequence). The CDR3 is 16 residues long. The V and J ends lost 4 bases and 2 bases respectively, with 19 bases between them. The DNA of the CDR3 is TGTGCCAGCAGCACCCAAGGGGCAGGGGTCACCTACGAGCAGTACTTC. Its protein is CASSTQGAGVTYEQYF.

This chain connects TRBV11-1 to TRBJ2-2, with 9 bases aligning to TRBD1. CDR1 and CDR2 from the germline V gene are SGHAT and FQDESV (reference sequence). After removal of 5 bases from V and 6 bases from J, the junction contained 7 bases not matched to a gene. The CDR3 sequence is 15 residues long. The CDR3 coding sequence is TGTGCCAGCAGCCCCGGGACAGGGCTTTCCGGGGAGCTGTTTTTT. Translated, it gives CASSPGTGLSGELFF.

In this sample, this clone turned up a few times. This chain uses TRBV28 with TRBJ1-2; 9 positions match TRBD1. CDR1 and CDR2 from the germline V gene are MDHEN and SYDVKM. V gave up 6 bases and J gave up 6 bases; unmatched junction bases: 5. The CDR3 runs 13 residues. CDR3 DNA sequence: TGTGCCAGCAGCCGGGACAGGGCGGATGGCTACACCTTC. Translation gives CASSRDRADGYTF.

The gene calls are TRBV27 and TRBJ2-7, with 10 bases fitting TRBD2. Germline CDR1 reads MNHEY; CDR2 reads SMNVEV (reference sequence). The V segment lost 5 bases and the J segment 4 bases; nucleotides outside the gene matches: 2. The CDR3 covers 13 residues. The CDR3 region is CASSGTSDYEQYF. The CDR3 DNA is TGTGCCAGCAGTGGGACTAGCGATTACGAGCAGTACTTC.

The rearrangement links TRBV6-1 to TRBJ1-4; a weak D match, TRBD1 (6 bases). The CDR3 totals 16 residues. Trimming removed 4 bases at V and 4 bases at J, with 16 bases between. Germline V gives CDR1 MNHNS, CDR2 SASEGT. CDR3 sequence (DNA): TGTGCCAGCAGTGGAATCGGGAGGGGGGATAATGAAAAACTGTTTTTT. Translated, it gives CASSGIGRGDNEKLFF.

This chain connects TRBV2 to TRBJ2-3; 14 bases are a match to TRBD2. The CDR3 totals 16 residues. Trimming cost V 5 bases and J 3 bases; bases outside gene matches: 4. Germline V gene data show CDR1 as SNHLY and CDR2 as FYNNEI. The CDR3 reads CASSWGLAGETDTQYF. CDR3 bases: TGTGCCAGCAGTTGGGGACTAGCGGGAGAAACAGATACGCAGTATTTT.